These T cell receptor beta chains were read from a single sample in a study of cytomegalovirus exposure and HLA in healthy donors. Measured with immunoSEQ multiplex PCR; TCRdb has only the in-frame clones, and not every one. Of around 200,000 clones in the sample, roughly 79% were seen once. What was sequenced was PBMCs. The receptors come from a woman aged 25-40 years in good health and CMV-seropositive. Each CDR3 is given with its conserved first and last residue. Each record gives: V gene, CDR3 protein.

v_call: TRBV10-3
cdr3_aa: CAISESTSEDTQYF

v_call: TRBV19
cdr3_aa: CASRWSFSGNTIYF

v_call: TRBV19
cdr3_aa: CASSSGGRGSYEQYF

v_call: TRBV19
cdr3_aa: CASSIVRRVAEQFF

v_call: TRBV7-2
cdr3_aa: CASSLEGQLTEAFF

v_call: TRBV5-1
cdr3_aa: CASSFFSEGTLIGNTIYF

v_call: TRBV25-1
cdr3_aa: CASSDPSAGGETQYF

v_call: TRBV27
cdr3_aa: CASQSGGRTEAFF

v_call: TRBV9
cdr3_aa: CASSLLAGPTDTQYF

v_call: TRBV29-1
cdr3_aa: CSVGTGLGSYEQYF

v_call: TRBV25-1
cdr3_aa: CASSWGGNQPQHF

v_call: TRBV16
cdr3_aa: CASSRRGQGNSPLHF

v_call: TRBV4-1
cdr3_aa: CASSQGWAEDDYGYTF

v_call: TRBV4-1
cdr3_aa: CASSQDVSPLLLANAFF

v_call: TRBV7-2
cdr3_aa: CASSLHGLAEAFF

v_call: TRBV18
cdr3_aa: CASSPTGSNTEAFF